The 12 T cell receptor beta chains listed next were all sequenced from one sample in a study of blood T cell repertoires in COVID-19. The assay was immunoSEQ multiplex PCR, and TCRdb's table has in-frame clones only and misses some. This repertoire shows roughly 180,000 clones, around four fifths found once; its top ten account for about 4.8%. Material for sequencing was peripheral blood. The receptor set was obtained from a woman aged 25 to 45 with acute or convalescent COVID-19.

The V call is TRBV3-1 (or the pseudogene TRBV3-2), the J call TRBJ1-4; possibly TRBD1 for D (6 bases). The CDR3 covers 13 residues. The V gene's germline CDR1 is LGHDT and CDR2 YNNKEL (reference sequence). V shed 1 base and J shed 7 bases, with 7 bases lying between them. The CDR3 sequence is CASSQVGGEKLFF. The CDR3 DNA sequence: TGTGCCAGCAGCCAAGTAGGGGGTGAAAAACTGTTTTTT.

This clone was seen only once. The chain links TRBV19 to TRBJ2-7; 7 positions agree with TRBD1. V trimming: 0 bases; J trimming: 2 bases; junction bases outside the gene matches: 4. CDR3 length equals 15 residues. Looked up from germline, CDR1 is LNHDA and CDR2 is SQIVND (reference sequence). The CDR3 loop is CASSIDARGTYEQYF. The CDR3 DNA follows: TGTGCCAGTAGTATAGACGCCAGGGGGACCTACGAGCAGTACTTC.

This clone was seen a single time. The V and J genes are TRBV5-1 and TRBJ2-7; TRBD2 matches at 7 bases. Germline assignment: CDR1 SGHRS and CDR2 YFSETQ. J lost 4 bases, V lost 3 bases, and 10 bases had no gene match. The CDR3 totals 15 residues. The CDR3 spells CASSSWEGINYEQYF. CDR3 DNA sequence: TGCGCCAGCAGCTCCTGGGAGGGGATAAATTACGAGCAGTACTTC.

The chain recombines TRBV9 with TRBJ2-1, with TRBD2 matching over 11 bases. The CDR3 contains 17 residues. J gave up 4 bases and V 0 bases, and 6 bases lay outside the gene matches. CDR1 and CDR2 from the germline V gene are SGDLS and YYNGEE. The CDR3 DNA reads as TGTGCCAGCAGCGTAGCCGCACTAGCGGGGGCGTACAATGAGCAGTTCTTC. This encodes CASSVAALAGAYNEQFF.

At least ten counts were recorded for this clone. V gene TRBV7-2 combines with J gene TRBJ2-7, with TRBD1 matching 8 bases. Germline trimming cut 5 bases from V and 3 bases from J; bases unmatched to any gene: 9. The CDR3 has 15 residues. Germline V gives CDR1 SGHTA, CDR2 FQGNSA. In DNA, the CDR3 is TGTGCCAGCAGCCTCCTCGGACAGGGAGGCTACGAGCAGTACTTC. Its translation: CASSLLGQGGYEQYF.

There are a few counts of this clone. The chain is built from TRBV30 and TRBJ1-6; tentative D call: TRBD1 (5 bases). The germline CDR1 and CDR2 sequences are GTSNPN and SVGIG (reference sequence). The CDR3 contains 10 residues. The CDR3: CAAGISPLHF. Here the CDR3 DNA reads TGTGCTGCAGGGATTTCACCCCTCCACTTT.

The rearrangement uses TRBV27 and TRBJ1-5; possible D gene TRBD1, 5 bases. The V end was cut by 7 bases, the J end by 3 bases, with 10 bases between. The CDR3 covers 13 residues. The germline V gene has CDR1 MNHEY and CDR2 SMNVEV (reference sequence). The CDR3 nucleotides read TGTGCCAGCAAGGGGCAGTACAATCAGCCCCAGCATTTT. Its protein is CASKGQYNQPQHF.

Remarks on this clone: One end of the junction varies from germline; a read error may be responsible. Here the CDR3 DNA reads TGTGCCAGCAGAACAGGGGGCGTTAACAATGGCTACACCTTC. Residues: CASRTGGVNNGYTF. This chain joins TRBV28 and TRBJ1-2; TRBD1 aligns across 9 bases. This CDR3 spans 14 amino acids. Germline V gene sequence: CDR1 MDHEN, CDR2 SYDVKM.

This chain connects TRBV28 to TRBJ1-5, with a tentative D call TRBD1 (5 bases). The germline CDR1 and CDR2 sequences are MDHEN and SYDVKM. CDR3 length equals 16 residues. V lost 4 bases to trimming and J lost 2 bases, with 15 bases between them. The chain's CDR3 is CASSSWTPRGNQPQHF. The CDR3 DNA sequence: TGTGCCAGCAGTTCGTGGACACCTCGAGGCAATCAGCCCCAGCATTTT.

The chain joins TRBV2 to TRBJ2-7; tentatively, D is TRBD2 (5 bases). Germline CDR1 SNHLY, CDR2 FYNNEI. With 3 bases removed from V and 9 bases from J, the gap between germline ends came to 12 bases. The CDR3 runs 12 residues. The CDR3 reads CASSEDLSVQYF. The CDR3 bases are TGTGCCAGCAGTGAGGACTTATCCGTGCAGTACTTC.

The V call is TRBV3-1 (or the pseudogene TRBV3-2), the J call TRBJ2-7; 12 bases fit TRBD2. The CDR3 is 15 amino acids. The trim removed 4 bases at V and 3 bases at J, leaving 4 bases unmatched. Germline V gene lookup returns CDR1 LGHDT and CDR2 YNNKEL (reference sequence). Written as DNA, the CDR3 is TGTGCCAGCAGCCGAATGACTAGCGGGAGCTACGAGCAGTACTTC. It specifies CASSRMTSGSYEQYF.

V usage is TRBV27 and J usage is TRBJ1-6; D is undetermined. V was clipped by 8 bases and J by 8 bases, with 16 bases between them. Germline V gene sequence: CDR1 MNHEY, CDR2 SMNVEV (reference sequence). This CDR3 has 14 amino acids. DNA of the CDR3: TGTGCCAGCGGGTCGGGGAATCGGGATTCACCCCTCCACTTT. It translates to CASGSGNRDSPLHF.